One sample yielded the 27 T cell receptor beta chains listed below, sequenced in a study of T-cell memory formation after mild COVID-19. TCRdb re-called the 5' RACE reads with MiXCR, one entry per CDR3 protein. The data contain 580,000 or so distinct CDR3 sequences, 15% to 20% of them singletons. The sequencing input was PBMCs or a T cell subset sorted from them (not recorded which). These receptors were obtained from an adult woman who had mild COVID-19 (a few samples of this study predate the infection). Cell type and time point are not known.

The chain has TRBV3-1 and TRBJ2-1, with 12 nucleotides matching TRBD2. This CDR3 is built from 18 residues. Germline CDR1 LGHDT, CDR2 YNNKEL (reference sequence). The ends lost 5 bases at V and 4 bases at J; junction bases unmatched: 12. CDR3 sequence (DNA): TGTGCCAGCAGCGTTAGATCGGGACTAGCGGGTCTATACAATGAGCAGTTCTTC. Protein product: CASSVRSGLAGLYNEQFF.

This clonotype occurred a few times. This sequence joins TRBV11-2 and TRBJ2-2, with D possibly being TRBD1 (5 bases). V shed 7 bases and J shed 1 base, with 13 bases lying between them. The CDR3 contains 15 residues. Looked up from germline, CDR1 is SGHAT and CDR2 is FQNNGV. The CDR3 DNA is TGTGCCAGCACCACTATGACAGTGAACACCGGGGAGCTGTTTTTT. Translated: CASTTMTVNTGELFF.

The J gene is TRBJ2-7, the V gene TRBV2; D is uncertain. Per the germline V gene, CDR1 is SNHLY and CDR2 is FYNNEI. The ends were cut back, 2 bases at V and 2 bases at J, with 10 bases in the middle. The CDR3 runs 14 residues. Here the CDR3 DNA reads TGTGCCAGCAGTGAACCAGGAAGGGCCTACGAGCAGTACTTC. It translates to CASSEPGRAYEQYF.

This chain connects TRBV12-3 or TRBV12-4 to TRBJ2-1, with 8 bases that match TRBD1. The CDR3 is made up of 15 amino acids. The V gene end was trimmed by 6 bases and the J gene end by 0 bases; junction bases not matched to a gene: 4. For the CDR3, the DNA is TGTGCCAGCAGGACTACAGGGGGCTCCTACAATGAGCAGTTCTTC. Amino acids: CASRTTGGSYNEQFF.

This clonotype was picked up a small number of times. The V gene is TRBV7-3, the J gene TRBJ2-1; 11 bases agree with TRBD2. The CDR3 length is 17 residues. Germline CDR1 and CDR2: SGHTA and FQGTGA. V gave up 2 bases and J gave up 4 bases; unmatched junction bases: 7. DNA of the CDR3: TGTGCCAGCAGCTTAGGTGGTAGCGGGGGGGCATACAATGAGCAGTTCTTC. It translates to CASSLGGSGGAYNEQFF.

The rearrangement uses TRBV4-1 and TRBJ2-7, with 9 nucleotides matching TRBD1. The CDR3 is made up of 16 amino acids. Germline V gene data show CDR1 as MGHRA and CDR2 as YSYEKL. Trimming removed 2 bases from V and 0 bases from J; junction bases left unmatched: 5. This chain's CDR3 is CASSQRTGAGSYEQYF. As DNA, the CDR3 is TGCGCCAGCAGCCAACGGACAGGGGCCGGCTCCTACGAGCAGTACTTC.

This clonotype occurred many times. CDR3 DNA: TGCAGTGCGCGGCGGCAGGGGGCAGTGAACACTGAAGCTTTCTTT. This encodes CSARRQGAVNTEAFF. The chain is built from TRBV20-1 and TRBJ1-1, with 8 bases that match TRBD1. Germline V CDR1 and CDR2: DFQATT, SNEGSKA (reference sequence). The CDR3 spans 15 residues. The V segment lost 6 bases and the J segment 0 bases; nucleotides outside the gene matches: 9.

This chain joins TRBV11-1 and TRBJ2-1; 10 bases map to TRBD1. Germline V gene lookup returns CDR1 SGHAT and CDR2 FQDESV (reference sequence). The CDR3 loop spans 15 amino acids. Trimming took 4 bases from V and 5 from J; bases not matched to a gene: 5. CDR3 in amino acids: CASSWGQGLNNEQFF. CDR3 nucleotide sequence: TGTGCCAGCAGCTGGGGACAGGGGCTAAACAATGAGCAGTTCTTC.

The chain links TRBV10-3 to TRBJ1-1; D gene ambiguous. The CDR3 loop spans 13 amino acids. V was cut by 2 bases and J by 3 bases, with 7 bases left in between. Germline lookup yields CDR1 ENHRY and CDR2 SYGVKD. CDR3 DNA: TGTGCCATCAGTGAGCGTGAGGACACTGAAGCTTTCTTT. Its translation: CAISEREDTEAFF.

This rearrangement joins TRBV7-9 to TRBJ2-3; 9 bases align to TRBD2. Germline CDR1 and CDR2: SEHNR and FQNEAQ (reference sequence). The CDR3 covers 15 residues. V dropped 3 bases and J dropped 1; count of bases not matched to a gene: 2. In DNA, the CDR3 is TGTGCCAGCAGCTTCTTAGCGGGGGGCACAGATACGCAGTATTTT. Its protein is CASSFLAGGTDTQYF. The full variable domain, with the rest looked up from reference TRBV7-9 and TRBJ2-3, is DTGVSQNPRHKITKRGQNVTFRCDPISEHNRLYWYRQTLGQGPEFLTYFQNEAQLEKSRLLSDRFSAERPKGSFSTLEIQRTEQGDSAMYLCASSFLAGGTDTQYFGPGTRLTVL.

This clonotype was found a few times. The rearrangement joins TRBV5-1 to TRBJ1-4; D ambiguous. Germline CDR1 SGHRS, CDR2 YFSETQ. Deletions cut 5 bases from V and 10 bases from J, with 18 bases between. This CDR3 is built from 14 residues. CDR3 residues: CASREGSLAGKLFF. For the CDR3, the DNA is TGCGCCAGCAGGGAAGGGTCACTGGCCGGAAAACTGTTTTTT.

Only a few counts were recorded for this clonotype. The V and J genes are TRBV20-1 and TRBJ2-3; perhaps TRBD2 as D (5 bases). Trimming pared 4 bases from V and 3 bases from J, leaving 20 bases between. CDR3 length: 16 amino acids. Germline lookup yields CDR1 DFQATT and CDR2 SNEGSKA (reference sequence). The DNA of the CDR3 is TGCAGTGCTACCGGAGGCGGTAGGGTGGATACAGATACGCAGTATTTT. Protein sequence: CSATGGGRVDTDTQYF.

V and J are TRBV11-3 and TRBJ1-1, with TRBD1 as a possible D gene (5 bases). The CDR3 spans 16 residues. The germline V and J ends were trimmed by 1 base and 4 bases, with 16 bases remaining between them. Germline assignment: CDR1 SGHNT and CDR2 YENEEA. CDR3 nucleotides: TGTGCCAGCAGCTTAGGAGGCGACCCCCAGGGCACTGAAGCTTTCTTT. This translates into CASSLGGDPQGTEAFF.

This clonotype was recorded a few times. The chain is built from TRBV7-2 and TRBJ1-4; 7 positions agree with TRBD1. J lost 13 bases, V lost 5 bases, and 16 bases had no gene match. Germline CDR1 and CDR2: SGHTA and FQGNSA. The CDR3 runs to 15 residues. Here the CDR3 reads CASSPAPGTANRLFF. For the CDR3, the DNA is TGTGCCAGCAGCCCGGCACCCGGGACAGCCAACCGACTGTTTTTT.

This sequence joins TRBV12-3 or TRBV12-4 and TRBJ1-1; D perhaps matches TRBD1 (5 bases). The CDR3 is 12 residues long. V shed 7 bases and J shed 4 bases, with 10 bases lying between them. The CDR3 loop is CASMVGGTEAFF. The CDR3 DNA reads TGTGCCAGCATGGTTGGGGGCACTGAAGCTTTCTTT.

This sequence joins TRBV7-2 and TRBJ2-5, with D unclear. Trimming pared 5 bases from V and 5 bases from J, leaving 18 bases between. The CDR3 runs to 15 residues. CDR1 and CDR2 (germline): SGHTA, FQGNSA. CDR3: CASSPQGGQSETQYF. The CDR3 coding sequence is TGTGCCAGCAGCCCCCAAGGCGGTCAATCCGAGACCCAGTACTTC.

This clonotype has ten or more counts. This chain links TRBV15 with TRBJ1-2; a weak D match, TRBD1 (6 bases). V gave up 0 bases and J gave up 4 bases, with 12 bases separating them. CDR1 and CDR2 (germline): LNHNV, YYDKDF (reference sequence). CDR3 size: 15 residues. The CDR3 bases are TGTGCCACCAGCAGAGAATACACAGGGATCTATGGCTACACCTTC. Translation: CATSREYTGIYGYTF.

This clonotype was seen only a few times. The CDR3: CASSLRAGTGNPYGYTF. For the CDR3, the DNA is TGTGCCAGCAGCTTGAGGGCCGGGACAGGGAACCCCTATGGCTACACCTTC. J is TRBJ1-2 and V is TRBV12-3 or TRBV12-4, with 9 bases aligning to TRBD1. The J segment lost 4 bases and the V segment lost 6 bases, leaving 15 bases of the junction unmatched. The CDR3 consists of 17 residues.

This clonotype has a count of ten or more. V and J are TRBV20-1 and TRBJ1-5; D not resolved. Germline values: CDR1 DFQATT, CDR2 SNEGSKA (reference sequence). The CDR3 consists of 14 residues. V lost 7 bases, J lost 1 base, and 14 bases lay in between. The CDR3 region is CSVRSFESNQPQHF. CDR3 in DNA: TGCAGTGTTCGGAGCTTCGAGAGCAATCAGCCCCAGCATTTT.

The genes are TRBV20-1 and TRBJ2-3; 9 bases are a match to TRBD2. Germline V CDR1 and CDR2: DFQATT, SNEGSKA (reference sequence). The V segment lost 6 bases and the J segment 7 bases; nucleotides outside the gene matches: 14. The CDR3 runs 15 residues. The CDR3 DNA reads TGCAGTGCCCCCAGGGGACTAGCTTATGGAAATACGCAGTATTTT. Encoded protein: CSAPRGLAYGNTQYF.

About this clonotype: A read error is possible here, since a much larger clone lies one base away. The genes are TRBV24-1 and TRBJ2-2; D is unresolved. V gave up 6 bases and J gave up 3 bases, with 4 bases separating them. The length of the CDR3 is 12 residues. Germline CDR1 and CDR2: KGHDR and SFDVKD. The CDR3 DNA sequence: TGTGCCACCAGTCACTACACCGGGGAGCTGTTTTTT. Translated: CATSHYTGELFF.

The V gene is TRBV20-1, the J gene TRBJ2-1; D possibly corresponds to TRBD1 (6 bases). Germline CDR1 DFQATT, CDR2 SNEGSKA (reference sequence). V shed 3 bases and J shed 1 base, with 10 bases lying between them. The CDR3 consists of 14 residues. Here the CDR3 reads CSASGGTSYNEQFF. Here the CDR3 DNA reads TGCAGTGCTAGTGGGGGCACTTCCTACAATGAGCAGTTCTTC.

In this sample, this clonotype turned up a few times. The rearrangement joins TRBV25-1 to TRBJ1-6; 7 bases fit TRBD1. Per the germline V gene, CDR1 is MGHDK and CDR2 is SYGVNS. The CDR3 loop spans 14 amino acids. Unmatched junction bases numbered 9, after V lost 6 bases and J lost 10 bases. The CDR3 spells CASSSTGQGSPLHF. CDR3 in DNA: TGTGCCAGCAGCTCGACAGGGCAAGGGTCACCCCTCCACTTT.

There are a few counts of this clonotype. The CDR3 DNA is TGTGCCAGCAGCTCGGACAGGGTGGGGTTGACCCAGTACTTC. This translates into CASSSDRVGLTQYF. This chain links TRBV11-2 with TRBJ2-5; 8 nucleotides align to TRBD1. Germline CDR1 and CDR2: SGHAT and FQNNGV. The J segment lost 7 bases and the V segment lost 4 bases, leaving 8 bases of the junction unmatched. The CDR3 runs 14 residues.

In this sample, this clonotype turned up a few times. V usage is TRBV4-3 and J usage is TRBJ1-1; D gene uncertain. The CDR3 runs 13 residues. CDR1 is LGHNA, CDR2 YSLEER, per germline. Trimming stripped 6 bases from V and 2 bases from J, with 10 bases between. This chain's CDR3 is CASSVNRNTEAFF. Here the CDR3 DNA reads TGCGCCAGCAGTGTAAATCGTAACACTGAAGCTTTCTTT.

This clonotype was picked up a small number of times. The chain has TRBV7-6 and TRBJ2-1, with D maybe TRBD2 (5 bases). V lost 5 bases to trimming and J lost 9 bases, with 14 bases between them. The CDR3 is 13 residues long. The germline gives CDR1 SGHVS, CDR2 FNYEAQ. As DNA, the CDR3 is TGTGCCAGCAGCCCGACTATCAGTGGTGAGCAGTTCTTC. This translates into CASSPTISGEQFF.

This clonotype was observed a handful of times. The chain is built from TRBV29-1 and TRBJ1-6, with TRBD1 matching 9 bases. The CDR3 is 15 amino acids. The V gene end was trimmed by 5 bases and the J gene end by 10 bases; junction bases not matched to a gene: 12. Germline V CDR1 and CDR2: SQVTM, ANQGSEA. The CDR3 reads CSVRTGTGIHSPLHF. CDR3 sequence (DNA): TGCAGCGTTCGGACCGGGACAGGGATTCACTCACCCCTCCACTTT.